This T cell receptor (beta chain) was captured by sequencing in a study of cytomegalovirus exposure and HLA in healthy donors. Trimming removed 4 bases from V and 10 bases from J, with 9 bases in between. There are 11 residues in the CDR3. Looked up from germline, CDR1 is SGHTA and CDR2 is FQGNSA. Primers: 60 Vbeta forward and 13 Jbeta reverse. Method: immunoSEQ multiplex PCR; TCRdb's copy keeps in-frame clones and lacks some. The repertoire holds 100,000 to 150,000 clones, with about two thirds as singletons. The sequencing sample was made of PBMCs. V is TRBV7-2 and J is TRBJ2-3; D is unresolved. The source of this sequence is a man aged 50 or older in good health and CMV-seropositive. DNA for the CDR3: TGTGCCAGCAGCTCTTCTACCTCGCAGTATTTT. This codes for CASSSSTSQYF.